A single sample gave rise to the 7 T cell receptor beta chains below, sequenced in a study of blood T cell repertoires in COVID-19. The table came from immunoSEQ multiplex PCR; TCRdb's copy has only in-frame clones and leaves some out. The repertoire holds roughly 150,000 clones, with 85% to 90% as singletons. The sample comprised peripheral blood. These receptor sequences come from a middle-aged woman with acute or convalescent COVID-19.

V gene TRBV6-1 combines with J gene TRBJ2-7; no clear D. CDR3 length: 15 residues. Between the trimmed V and J ends, which lost 2 bases and 3 bases, there was a span of 14 bases. Germline V CDR1 and CDR2: MNHNS, SASEGT. The CDR3: CASSELGVWHYEQYF. CDR3 nucleotides: TGTGCCAGCAGTGAACTCGGAGTATGGCACTACGAGCAGTACTTC.

The V gene is TRBV5-8, the J gene TRBJ1-1, with 7 bases lining up with TRBD1. CDR1 and CDR2 (germline): SGHTS, YDEGEE. This CDR3 has 16 residues. Trimming cost V 2 bases and J 1 base; bases outside gene matches: 8. As DNA, the CDR3 is TGTGCCAGCAGCTTAAATAGGGGGCTCAGGAACACTGAAGCTTTCTTT. Translated: CASSLNRGLRNTEAFF. The variable domain in full, completed from reference TRBV5-8 and TRBJ1-1, reads EAGVTQSPTHLIKTRGQQATLRCSPISGHTSVYWYQQALGLGLQFLLWYDEGEERNRGNFPPRFSGRQFPNYSSELNVNALELEDSALYLCASSLNRGLRNTEAFFGQGTRLTVV.

This clone has a handful of counts. The chain carries TRBV2 and TRBJ2-7; D might be TRBD2 (6 bases). Trimming shortened V by 4 bases and J by 7 bases, and 20 bases separated the two germline ends. CDR3 length: 15 residues. Germline V gene data show CDR1 as SNHLY and CDR2 as FYNNEI. The CDR3 nucleotides are TGTGCCAGCAGTGGCCTCGGAGGGGACCTTGTGGAGCAGTACTTC. Its protein product is CASSGLGGDLVEQYF.

The chain couples TRBV27 to TRBJ1-5, with 9 bases aligning to TRBD1. The length of the CDR3 is 18 residues. CDR1 is MNHEY and CDR2 is SMNVEV in the germline V gene (reference sequence). V dropped 4 bases and J dropped 3; count of bases not matched to a gene: 13. The CDR3 DNA sequence: TGTGCCAGCAGTTCCGACGGGACAGGGAGACTGAACAATCAGCCCCAGCATTTT. This codes for CASSSDGTGRLNNQPQHF.

This chain uses TRBV3-1 (or the pseudogene TRBV3-2) with TRBJ2-7; D might be TRBD2 (5 bases). CDR1 and CDR2 (germline): LGHDT, YNNKEL (reference sequence). V was shortened by 3 bases and J by 5 bases, with 14 bases between the two germline ends. The CDR3 is 14 residues long. CDR3 sequence reads: CASSHRTSTHEQYF. The CDR3 nucleotides are TGTGCCAGCAGCCATAGGACTTCGACCCACGAGCAGTACTTC.

The chain has TRBV6-5 and TRBJ2-1; TRBD2 is a possible D gene (6 bases). Trimming stripped 0 bases from V and 10 bases from J, with 16 bases between. The CDR3 contains 15 residues. Germline V gene lookup returns CDR1 MNHEY and CDR2 SVGAGI. CDR3 in amino acids: CASSYSFRGESEQFF. CDR3 bases: TGTGCCAGCAGTTACTCGTTCCGCGGGGAATCCGAGCAGTTCTTC.

The chain carries TRBV7-9 and TRBJ2-5, with TRBD2 matching over 8 bases. The CDR3 is 19 amino acids. Germline lookup yields CDR1 SEHNR and CDR2 FQNEAQ (reference sequence). The J segment lost 4 bases and the V segment lost 2 bases, leaving 18 bases of the junction unmatched. The CDR3 DNA reads TGTGCCAGCAGCTTATATCGGGGACTAGGAGAGGACTTCCGAGAGACCCAGTACTTC. Protein sequence: CASSLYRGLGEDFRETQYF.